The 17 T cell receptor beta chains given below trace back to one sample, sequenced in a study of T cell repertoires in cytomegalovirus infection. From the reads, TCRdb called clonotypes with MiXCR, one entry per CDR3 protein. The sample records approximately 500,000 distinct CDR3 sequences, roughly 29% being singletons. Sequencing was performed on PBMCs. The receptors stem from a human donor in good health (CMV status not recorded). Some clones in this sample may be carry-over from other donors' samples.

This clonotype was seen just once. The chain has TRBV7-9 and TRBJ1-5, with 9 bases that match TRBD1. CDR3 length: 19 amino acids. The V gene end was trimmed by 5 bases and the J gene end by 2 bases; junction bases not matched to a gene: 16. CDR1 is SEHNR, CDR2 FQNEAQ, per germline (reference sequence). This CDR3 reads CASSPGVGQGLFGNQPQHF. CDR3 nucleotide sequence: TGTGCCAGCAGCCCTGGGGTGGGACAGGGATTATTCGGCAATCAGCCCCAGCATTTT.

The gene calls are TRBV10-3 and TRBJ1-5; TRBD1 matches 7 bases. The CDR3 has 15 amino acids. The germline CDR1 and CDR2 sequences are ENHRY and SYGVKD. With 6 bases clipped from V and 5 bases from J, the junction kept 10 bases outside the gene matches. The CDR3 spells CAIRPTGLGDQPQHF. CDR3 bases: TGTGCCATCAGACCGACAGGGTTGGGGGATCAGCCCCAGCATTTT.

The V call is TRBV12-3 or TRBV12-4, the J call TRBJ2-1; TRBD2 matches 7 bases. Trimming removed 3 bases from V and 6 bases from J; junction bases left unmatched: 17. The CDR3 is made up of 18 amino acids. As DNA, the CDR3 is TGTGCCAGCAGTTTTGTCAGACTAGCCTCGAGGGGTTCCAATGAGCAGTTCTTC. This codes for CASSFVRLASRGSNEQFF.

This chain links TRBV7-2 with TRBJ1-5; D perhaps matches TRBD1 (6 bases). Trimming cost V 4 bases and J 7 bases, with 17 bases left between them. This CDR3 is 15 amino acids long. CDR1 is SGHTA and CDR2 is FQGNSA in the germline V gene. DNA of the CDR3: TGTGCCAGCAGCTCCCTCGGGGGGGCTGACCAGCCCCAGCATTTT. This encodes CASSSLGGADQPQHF.

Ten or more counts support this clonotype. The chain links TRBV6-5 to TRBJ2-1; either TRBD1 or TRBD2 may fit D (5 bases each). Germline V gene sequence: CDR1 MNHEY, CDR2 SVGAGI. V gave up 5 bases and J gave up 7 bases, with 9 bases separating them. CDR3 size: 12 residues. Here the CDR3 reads CASSRGVNEQFF. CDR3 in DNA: TGTGCCAGCAGTAGAGGGGTGAATGAGCAGTTCTTC.

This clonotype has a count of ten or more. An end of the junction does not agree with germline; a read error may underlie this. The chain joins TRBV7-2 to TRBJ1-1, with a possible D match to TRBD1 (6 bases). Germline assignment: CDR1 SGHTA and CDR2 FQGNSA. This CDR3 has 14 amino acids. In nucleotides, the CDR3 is TGTGCCAGCAGCCTAGCGGGGGGGGCGGCAGGTGCTTTCTTT. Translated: CASSLAGGAAGAFF.

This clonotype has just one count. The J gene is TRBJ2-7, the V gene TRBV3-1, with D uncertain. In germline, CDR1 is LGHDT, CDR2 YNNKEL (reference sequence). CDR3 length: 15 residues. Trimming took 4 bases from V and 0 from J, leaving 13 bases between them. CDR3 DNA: TGTGCCAGCAGCCCGTCATGGGTGAGCTCCTACGAGCAGTACTTC. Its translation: CASSPSWVSSYEQYF.

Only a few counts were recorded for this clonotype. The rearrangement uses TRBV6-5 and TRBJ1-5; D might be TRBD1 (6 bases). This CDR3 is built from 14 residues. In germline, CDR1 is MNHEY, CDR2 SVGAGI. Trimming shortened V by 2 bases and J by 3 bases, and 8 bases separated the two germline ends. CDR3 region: CASSYRGYNQPQHF. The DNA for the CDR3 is TGTGCCAGCAGTTACAGGGGGTACAATCAGCCCCAGCATTTT.

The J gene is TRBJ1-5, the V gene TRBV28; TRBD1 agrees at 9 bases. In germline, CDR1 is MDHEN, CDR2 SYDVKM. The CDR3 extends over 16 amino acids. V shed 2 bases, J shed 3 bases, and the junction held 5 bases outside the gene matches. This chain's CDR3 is CASSLHGQGHNQPQHF. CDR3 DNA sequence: TGTGCCAGCAGTTTACACGGACAGGGGCACAATCAGCCCCAGCATTTT. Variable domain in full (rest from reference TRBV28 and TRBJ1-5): DVKVTQSSRYLVKRTGEKVFLECVQDMDHENMFWYRQDPGLGLRLIYFSYDVKMKEKGDIPEGYSVSREKKERFSLILESASTNQTSMYLCASSLHGQGHNQPQHFGDGTRLSIL.

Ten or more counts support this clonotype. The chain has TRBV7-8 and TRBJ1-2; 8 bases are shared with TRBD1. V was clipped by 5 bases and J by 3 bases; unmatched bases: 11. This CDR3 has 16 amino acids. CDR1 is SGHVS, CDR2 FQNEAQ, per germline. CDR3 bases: TGTGCCAGCAGCACCTTTTTGACGGACAGGGACTATGGCTACACCTTC. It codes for CASSTFLTDRDYGYTF.

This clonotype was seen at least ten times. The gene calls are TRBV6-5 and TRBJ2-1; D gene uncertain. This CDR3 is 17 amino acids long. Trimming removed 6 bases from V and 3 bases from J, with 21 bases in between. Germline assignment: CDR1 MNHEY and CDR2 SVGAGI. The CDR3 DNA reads TGTGCCAGCAGACACGGCAGAGTAGGCGTTTTCTACAATGAGCAGTTCTTC. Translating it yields CASRHGRVGVFYNEQFF.

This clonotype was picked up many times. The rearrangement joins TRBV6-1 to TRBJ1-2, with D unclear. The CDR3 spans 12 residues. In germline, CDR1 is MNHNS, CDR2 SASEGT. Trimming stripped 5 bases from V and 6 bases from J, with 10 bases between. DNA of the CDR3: TGTGCCAGCAGTTCCGTTGGTGATGGCTACACCTTC. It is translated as CASSSVGDGYTF.

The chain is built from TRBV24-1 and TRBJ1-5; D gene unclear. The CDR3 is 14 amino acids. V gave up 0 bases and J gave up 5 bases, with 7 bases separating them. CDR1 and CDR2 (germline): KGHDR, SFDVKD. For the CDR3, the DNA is TGTGCCACCAGTGATTTGGGGATAGATCAGCCCCAGCATTTT. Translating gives CATSDLGIDQPQHF.

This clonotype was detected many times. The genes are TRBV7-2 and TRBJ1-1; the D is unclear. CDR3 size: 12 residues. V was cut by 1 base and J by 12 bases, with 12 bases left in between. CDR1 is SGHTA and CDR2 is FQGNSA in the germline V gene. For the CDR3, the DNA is TGTGCCAGCAGCTTAGAGGGCAGGTTGACTTTCTTT. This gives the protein CASSLEGRLTFF.

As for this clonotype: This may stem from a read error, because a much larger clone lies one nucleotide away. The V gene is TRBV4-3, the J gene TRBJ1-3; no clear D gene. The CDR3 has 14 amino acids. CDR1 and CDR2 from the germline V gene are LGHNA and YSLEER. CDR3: CTSSQASTGNTIYF. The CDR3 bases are TGCACCAGCAGCCAAGCGTCGACTGGAAACACCATATATTTT.

The CDR3: CASSFRQADYNEQFF. DNA of the CDR3: TGTGCCAGCTCATTCCGGCAGGCGGACTACAATGAGCAGTTCTTC. The chain uses TRBV18 and TRBJ2-1; D unclear. The CDR3 consists of 15 residues. CDR1 and CDR2 from the germline V gene are KGHSH and LQKENI. The V end lost 5 bases, the J end lost 3 bases, and 14 bases lay between the germline ends. Together with reference TRBV18 and TRBJ2-1, the CDR3 gives the full variable domain: NAGVMQNPRHLVRRRGQEARLRCSPMKGHSHVYWYRQLPEEGLKFMVYLQKENIIDESGMPKERFSAEFPKEGPSILRIQQVVRGDSAAYFCASSFRQADYNEQFFGPGTRLTVL.

The CDR3 here is CASTVIGVFNEQFF. The CDR3, as DNA: TGTGCCAGCACCGTCATTGGGGTCTTCAATGAGCAGTTCTTC. This sequence joins TRBV28 and TRBJ2-1; D is unresolved. The length of the CDR3 is 14 residues. Germline values: CDR1 MDHEN, CDR2 SYDVKM. The ends were cut back, 7 bases at V and 6 bases at J, with 16 bases in the middle.